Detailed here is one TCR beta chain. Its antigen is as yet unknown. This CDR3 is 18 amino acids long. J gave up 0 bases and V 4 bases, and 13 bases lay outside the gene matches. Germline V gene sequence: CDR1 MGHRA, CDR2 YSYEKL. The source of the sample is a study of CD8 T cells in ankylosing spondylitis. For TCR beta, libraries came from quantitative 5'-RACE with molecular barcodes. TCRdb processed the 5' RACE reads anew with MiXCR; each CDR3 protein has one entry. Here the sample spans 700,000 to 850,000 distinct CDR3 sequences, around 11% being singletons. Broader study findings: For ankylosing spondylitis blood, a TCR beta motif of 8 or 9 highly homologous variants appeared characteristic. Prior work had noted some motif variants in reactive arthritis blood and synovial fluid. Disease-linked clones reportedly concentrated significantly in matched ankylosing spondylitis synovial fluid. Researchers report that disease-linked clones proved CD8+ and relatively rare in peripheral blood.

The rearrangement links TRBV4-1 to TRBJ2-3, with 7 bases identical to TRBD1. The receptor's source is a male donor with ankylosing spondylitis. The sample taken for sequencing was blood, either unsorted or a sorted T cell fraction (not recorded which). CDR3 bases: TGCGCCAGCAGCCCTTTGAGGGGACAGCTATTTAGCACAGATACGCAGTATTTT. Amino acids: CASSPLRGQLFSTDTQYF.